These 21 T cell receptor beta chains were sequenced from one sample in a study of T cells in tumors after PD-1 blockade. Data came from immunoSEQ multiplex PCR; TCRdb stores just in-frame clones and leaves some out. The top ten clones hold around 4.7% of a sample with just under 65,000 clones, about 74% of them seen once. Material: PBMCs, obtained after anti-PD-1 treatment. The source is a human donor with basal cell carcinoma.

The rearrangement links TRBV7-2 to TRBJ2-5, with a weak D call TRBD1 (6 bases). Per the germline V gene, CDR1 is SGHTA and CDR2 is FQGNSA. This CDR3 has 14 residues. Trimming stripped 4 bases from V and 5 bases from J, with 14 bases between. CDR3 DNA sequence: TGTGCCAGCAGCTCTAGACAGGCTCGTGAGACCCAGTACTTC. Its translation: CASSSRQARETQYF.

This rearrangement joins TRBV2 to TRBJ1-3; the D is unclear. The V end lost 7 bases, the J end lost 4 bases, and 11 bases lay between the germline ends. Germline CDR1 reads SNHLY; CDR2 reads FYNNEI. This CDR3 is 13 amino acids long. CDR3 DNA sequence: TGTGCCAGCATGCGCGATAGAGGAAACACCATATATTTT. Residues: CASMRDRGNTIYF.

This clone was counted only a few times. This sequence joins TRBV30 and TRBJ2-5; 7 nucleotides agree with TRBD1. The CDR3 contains 11 residues. CDR1 and CDR2 from the germline V gene are GTSNPN and SVGIG (reference sequence). The V gene end was trimmed by 2 bases and the J gene end by 9 bases; junction bases not matched to a gene: 3. Here the CDR3 reads CAWSPTGAQYF. CDR3 nucleotides: TGTGCCTGGAGTCCTACAGGGGCCCAGTACTTC.

This rearrangement joins TRBV6-5 to TRBJ1-1, with 7 bases lining up with TRBD1. With V trimmed by 0 bases and J by 0 bases, 1 base remained unmatched. Per the germline V gene, CDR1 is MNHEY and CDR2 is SVGAGI. The CDR3 spans 15 residues. This CDR3 is CASSYSTGLNTEAFF. The CDR3 DNA reads as TGTGCCAGCAGTTACTCGACAGGGTTGAACACTGAAGCTTTCTTT.

The chain carries TRBV5-4 and TRBJ2-3; D unresolved. The germline gives CDR1 SGHNT, CDR2 YYREEE (reference sequence). The CDR3 spans 14 residues. Trimming took 1 base from V and 2 from J, leaving 8 bases between them. CDR3 sequence (DNA): TGTGCCAGCAGCTTGTCGCCGAACACAGATACGCAGTATTTT. Its translation is CASSLSPNTDTQYF.

This clone was detected once. The CDR3 DNA is TGTGCCAGCAGCCAATTCGGGGATGAGCAGTTCTTC. It yields the protein CASSQFGDEQFF. The chain uses TRBV3-1 (or the pseudogene TRBV3-2) and TRBJ2-1, with D perhaps matching TRBD2 (5 bases). The germline V gene has CDR1 LGHDT and CDR2 YNNKEL (reference sequence). The CDR3 contains 12 residues. The V end lost 2 bases, the J end lost 8 bases, and 7 bases lay between the germline ends.

The chain has TRBV30 and TRBJ1-1; a weak D match, TRBD1 (5 bases). Germline V gene lookup returns CDR1 GTSNPN and CDR2 SVGIG (reference sequence). CDR3 length equals 12 residues. With 0 bases removed from V and 6 bases from J, the gap between germline ends came to 8 bases. The DNA of the CDR3 is TGTGCCTGGAGTGTTATGACAGCTGAAGCTTTCTTT. Translating gives CAWSVMTAEAFF.

The rearrangement uses TRBV18 and TRBJ1-1; 9 bases are a match to TRBD1. Trimming cost V 4 bases and J 3 bases; bases outside gene matches: 9. Germline-derived CDR1 and CDR2 are KGHSH and LQKENI. The CDR3 sequence is 16 residues long. The CDR3 region is CASSLLQGASDTEAFF. The DNA of the CDR3 is TGTGCCAGCTCACTATTACAGGGGGCGTCGGACACTGAAGCTTTCTTT.

The chain uses TRBV23-1 and TRBJ1-5; D perhaps matches TRBD1 (5 bases). TRBV23-1 falls under the ORF class, with uncertain function. This CDR3 comprises 18 residues. The V end lost 6 bases, the J end lost 4 bases, and 25 bases lay between the germline ends. CDR3 coding DNA: TGCGCCAGCAGCCCCCGAGCGTCGGACAATAGGAGGAATCAGCCCCAGCATTTT. Residues: CASSPRASDNRRNQPQHF.

The rearrangement joins TRBV6-6 to TRBJ2-2; 12 bases align to TRBD2. This CDR3 is built from 18 residues. V shed 5 bases and J 0 bases; nucleotides not matched to a gene: 7. Germline lookup yields CDR1 MNHNY and CDR2 SVGAGI (reference sequence). The chain's CDR3 is CASSLRLAGASNTGELFF. Here the CDR3 DNA reads TGTGCCAGCAGTCTCCGACTAGCGGGGGCCTCGAACACCGGGGAGCTGTTTTTT.

This sequence joins TRBV2 and TRBJ2-7, with D uncertain. CDR3 length: 11 residues. V shed 2 bases and J shed 5 bases, with 4 bases lying between them. Germline V gives CDR1 SNHLY, CDR2 FYNNEI. DNA of the CDR3: TGTGCCAGCAGTGAAAGGCACGAGCAGTACTTC. Its translation is CASSERHEQYF. Looking up the rest from reference TRBV2 and TRBJ2-7 gives the full variable domain: EPEVTQTPSHQVTQMGQEVILRCVPISNHLYFYWYRQILGQKVEFLVSFYNNEISEKSEIFDDQFSVERPDGSNFTLKIRSTKLEDSAMYFCASSERHEQYFGPGTRLTVT.

This clone was observed a single time. V and J are TRBV7-2 and TRBJ1-6, with a possible D match to TRBD1 (6 bases). The V end lost 5 bases, the J end lost 8 bases, and 13 bases lay between the germline ends. Germline loops: CDR1 SGHTA, CDR2 FQGNSA. This CDR3 region has 14 residues. CDR3 sequence (DNA): TGTGCCAGCAGCCCTCACAGGGTCGATTCACCCCTCCACTTT. Amino acid sequence: CASSPHRVDSPLHF. The entire variable domain, with the rest obtained from reference TRBV7-2 and TRBJ1-6, is as follows: GAGVSQSPSNKVTEKGKDVELRCDPISGHTALYWYRQSLGQGLEFLIYFQGNSAPDKSGLPSDRFSAERTGGSVSTLTIQRTQQEDSAVYLCASSPHRVDSPLHFGNGTRLTVT.

The chain uses TRBV28 and TRBJ1-2; D call uncertain. Germline CDR1 and CDR2: MDHEN and SYDVKM. The CDR3 consists of 13 residues. V lost 1 base and J lost 4, with 7 bases in between. CDR3 in amino acids: CASSLLPVYGYTF. The DNA of the CDR3 is TGTGCCAGCAGTTTATTACCGGTCTATGGCTACACCTTC.

This chain links TRBV7-9 with TRBJ2-2; D unclear. Trimming took 2 bases from V and 7 from J, leaving 8 bases between them. The V gene's germline CDR1 is SEHNR and CDR2 FQNEAQ (reference sequence). The CDR3 length is 13 residues. The CDR3 nucleotides read TGTGCCAGCAGCTTATATGAAGGCGGGGAGCTGTTTTTT. This encodes CASSLYEGGELFF.

The chain carries TRBV12-5 and TRBJ2-4; TRBD2 agrees at 9 bases. Germline-derived CDR1 and CDR2 are LGHNT and FRNRAP. J was trimmed by 1 base and V by 0 bases; bases with no gene match: 10. CDR3 size: 19 residues. CDR3 residues: CASGLVLASGEGAKNIQYF. The CDR3 region has the DNA TGTGCTAGTGGTTTGGTACTTGCTAGCGGGGAGGGGGCCAAAAACATTCAGTACTTC.

The genes are TRBV7-9 and TRBJ2-3; D tentatively fits TRBD1 or TRBD2 (5 bases each). The CDR3 totals 13 residues. The V and J ends lost 6 bases and 10 bases respectively, with 17 bases between them. From germline, CDR1 is SEHNR and CDR2 FQNEAQ (reference sequence). The CDR3 sequence: CASRPGTAVAQYF. CDR3 coding DNA: TGTGCCAGCAGGCCCGGGACCGCCGTGGCGCAGTATTTT.

The J gene is TRBJ2-3, the V gene TRBV30; 8 nucleotides match TRBD2. Germline CDR1 reads GTSNPN; CDR2 reads SVGIG (reference sequence). V lost 4 bases, J lost 9 bases, and 9 bases stayed unmatched. This CDR3 has 13 residues. The CDR3 region has the DNA TGTGCCTGGACCCCCGGGGGGGCGCGAACGCAGTATTTT. Its translation: CAWTPGGARTQYF. The entire variable domain, with the rest obtained from reference TRBV30 and TRBJ2-3, is as follows: SQTIHQWPATLVQPVGSPLSLECTVEGTSNPNLYWYRQAAGRGLQLLFYSVGIGQISSEVPQNLSASRPQDRQFILSSKKLLLSDSGFYLCAWTPGGARTQYFGPGTRLTVL.

The chain uses TRBV28 and TRBJ2-7; 9 positions agree with TRBD1. The CDR3 is 14 residues long. With 7 bases clipped from V and 6 bases from J, the junction kept 10 bases outside the gene matches. Germline lookup yields CDR1 MDHEN and CDR2 SYDVKM. CDR3 bases: TGTGCCAGCATCCAGGACAGGGGCCTAGGCGAGCAGTACTTC. Translated: CASIQDRGLGEQYF. The full variable domain, with the rest looked up from reference TRBV28 and TRBJ2-7, is DVKVTQSSRYLVKRTGEKVFLECVQDMDHENMFWYRQDPGLGLRLIYFSYDVKMKEKGDIPEGYSVSREKKERFSLILESASTNQTSMYLCASIQDRGLGEQYFGPGTRLTVT.

This clone was observed a handful of times. This sequence joins TRBV28 and TRBJ2-5, with 7 bases matching TRBD1. The CDR3 is made up of 16 amino acids. The junction had 8 bases not matched to a gene; V was cut back by 3 bases and J by 1 base. The germline gives CDR1 MDHEN, CDR2 SYDVKM. CDR3 sequence reads: CASSLRLQGPQETQYF. CDR3 sequence (DNA): TGTGCCAGCAGTTTGCGCCTACAGGGGCCCCAAGAGACCCAGTACTTC.

The chain uses TRBV7-2 and TRBJ2-3; the D is unclear. The germline V gene encodes CDR1 SGHTA and CDR2 FQGNSA. The length of the CDR3 is 12 residues. Trimming took 5 bases from V and 6 from J, leaving 9 bases between them. The CDR3 DNA follows: TGTGCCAGCAGCCTCCATGAGGATACGCAGTATTTT. It codes for CASSLHEDTQYF. Full variable domain (remainder filled in from reference TRBV7-2 and TRBJ2-3): GAGVSQSPSNKVTEKGKDVELRCDPISGHTALYWYRQSLGQGLEFLIYFQGNSAPDKSGLPSDRFSAERTGGSVSTLTIQRTQQEDSAVYLCASSLHEDTQYFGPGTRLTVL.

With respect to this clone: Other DNA sequences within the sample encode an identical CDR3. The chain is built from TRBV30 and TRBJ1-5, with D possibly being TRBD1 (6 bases). The V gene's germline CDR1 is GTSNPN and CDR2 SVGIG (reference sequence). V lost 5 bases and J lost 0, with 14 bases in between. This CDR3 comprises 15 residues. CDR3 coding DNA: TGTGCCTGGGCTCTAGGGACACTTAGCAATCAGCCCCAGCATTTT. This sequence encodes CAWALGTLSNQPQHF.